The 5 T cell receptor beta chains presented below share a single source sample, sequenced in a study of cytomegalovirus exposure and HLA in healthy donors. Amplification used 60 Vbeta primers and 13 Jbeta primers. Here immunoSEQ multiplex PCR was the method, and the copy in TCRdb shows in-frame clones only, minus some. The sample gives 85,000 to 130,000 clones, less than 80% of which show up once; under 4% is in the top ten. Material: PBMCs. The receptors shown here come from a man aged 55 to 70 in good health and CMV-seronegative.

The rearrangement uses TRBV6-5 and TRBJ1-5, with D tentatively TRBD1 (5 bases). The germline CDR1 and CDR2 sequences are MNHEY and SVGAGI. The CDR3 consists of 13 residues. V gave up 8 bases and J gave up 3 bases, with 11 bases separating them. The CDR3 here is CASARGFNQPQHF. CDR3 coding DNA: TGTGCCAGCGCCCGGGGGTTCAATCAGCCCCAGCATTTT.

The chain has TRBV30 and TRBJ1-1, with 7 positions matching TRBD1. There are 14 residues in the CDR3. V lost 3 bases, J lost 4 bases, and 8 bases stayed unmatched. Germline assignment: CDR1 GTSNPN and CDR2 SVGIG (reference sequence). The CDR3 DNA follows: TGTGCCTGGAGAGGGGACAGAAAGGCCACTGAAGCTTTCTTT. This translates into CAWRGDRKATEAFF.

CDR3 sequence reads: CASSFQGHTGELFF. The DNA of the CDR3 is TGCGCCAGCAGCTTCCAGGGTCATACCGGGGAGCTGTTTTTT. The chain combines TRBV5-1 with TRBJ2-2; the D gene is possibly TRBD1 (5 bases). CDR3 length equals 14 residues. V lost 2 bases to trimming and J lost 5 bases, with 10 bases between them. CDR1 is SGHRS and CDR2 is YFSETQ in the germline V gene.

The rearrangement joins TRBV7-2 to TRBJ2-7; 9 bases match TRBD1. With V trimmed by 4 bases and J by 3 bases, 4 bases remained unmatched. The germline V gene encodes CDR1 SGHTA and CDR2 FQGNSA. This CDR3 is 14 amino acids long. CDR3 sequence reads: CASSWGQGGYEQYV. DNA for the CDR3: TGTGCCAGCAGCTGGGGACAGGGTGGCTACGAGCAGTACGTC.

The rearrangement joins TRBV19 to TRBJ1-6, with D maybe TRBD1 (5 bases). This CDR3 is 15 amino acids long. Trimming removed 4 bases at V and 2 bases at J, with 9 bases between. CDR1 LNHDA and CDR2 SQIVND come from the germline V gene (reference sequence). CDR3 sequence reads: CASSTTGAYNSPLHF. In DNA form, the CDR3 reads TGTGCCAGTAGTACTACGGGGGCCTATAATTCACCCCTCCACTTT.